The entry that follows covers one T cell receptor (beta chain) sequence. Its antigen remains unidentified. These data belong to a study of cytomegalovirus exposure and HLA in healthy donors. Whole-study findings and limits: In an earlier analysis, about 90% or about 30%: the productive usage of most TCR beta V segments.

The CDR3 spans 14 residues. Trimming left V 4 bases short and J 1 base short, with 10 bases between. Germline V gene lookup returns CDR1 MDHEN and CDR2 SYDVKM. A multiplex PCR was run with 60 Vbeta primers and 13 Jbeta primers. The method was immunoSEQ multiplex PCR; TCRdb's version includes in-frame clones alone and lacks a portion of them. The sample includes about 200,000 clones, about three quarters of them seen just once. The material sequenced was PBMCs. The source is a man in his forties in good health and CMV-seronegative. The rearrangement links TRBV28 to TRBJ1-1; tentatively, D is TRBD1 (6 bases). This CDR3 is CASSYGTRNTEAFF. CDR3 DNA: TGTGCCAGCAGTTACGGGACACGGAACACTGAAGCTTTCTTT.